The 22 T cell receptor beta chains given below trace back to one sample, sequenced in a study of T cells expressing NK-cell markers. TCRdb re-called the 5' RACE reads and catalogs CDR3 proteins one per entry, DNA excluded. Found here are fewer than 550,000 distinct CDR3 sequences; the top ten clones hold roughly 1.4%. The sequenced material came from blood T cells: a sorted CD56 or NKG2C T cell subset, CD4+ or CD8+ T cells, or bulk PBMC T cells (not recorded which). The receptors here all came from a woman between 45 and 60 years old in good health.

The chain uses TRBV3-1 and TRBJ2-5. The CDR3 sequence is 12 residues long. Germline V lookup: CDR1 LGHDT, CDR2 YNNKEL (reference sequence). The CDR3 is CASSPMSETQYF.

J is TRBJ1-3 and V is TRBV7-9; without DNA, the TCRdb call of TRBD1 cannot be checked. From germline, CDR1 is SEHNR and CDR2 FQNEAQ (reference sequence). The CDR3 consists of 15 residues. Here the CDR3 reads CASSATRGGGNTIYF.

The chain carries TRBV6-1 and TRBJ2-7; TCRdb indicates TRBD1, and absent DNA this call remains unverified. The CDR3 sequence is 13 residues long. Germline CDR1 and CDR2: MNHNS and SASEGT. The CDR3 loop is CASRGTGAYEQYF.

The chain has TRBV12-3 or TRBV12-4 and TRBJ2-1; with no DNA, the TCRdb D assignment of TRBD2 cannot be verified. This CDR3 contains 14 residues. The CDR3 loop reads CASSLAETSGEQFF.

The chain recombines TRBV19 with TRBJ2-1; TCRdb's D call of TRBD1 is untestable without DNA. The CDR3 has 14 amino acids. The germline V gene has CDR1 LNHDA and CDR2 SQIVND (reference sequence). CDR3 protein: CAVSGTPNYNEQFF.

The gene calls are TRBV5-1 and TRBJ2-7; TCRdb's D call of TRBD1 is untestable without DNA. Germline V gene sequence: CDR1 SGHRS, CDR2 YFSETQ. This CDR3 region has 19 residues. CDR3: CASSLSGTGGSHYRYEQYF.

The chain couples TRBV24-1 to TRBJ1-5; TCRdb reports TRBD1, a call that lacks DNA to check it against. The CDR3 extends over 16 amino acids. Per germline, CDR1 KGHDR and CDR2 SFDVKD. This chain's CDR3 is CATSETGTGEYQPQHF.

The chain has TRBV7-9 and TRBJ2-4; the D gene TCRdb calls, TRBD2, cannot be checked with no DNA. Germline CDR1 is SEHNR and CDR2 is FQNEAQ (reference sequence). This CDR3 has 16 amino acids. The CDR3 sequence: CASSFDGREAKNIQYF.

The J gene is TRBJ2-7, the V gene TRBV18; TCRdb designates TRBD1, a call that cannot be tested without DNA. The CDR3 consists of 14 residues. The germline V gene encodes CDR1 KGHSH and CDR2 LQKENI. The CDR3 loop is CASSPPGDPYEQYF.

This chain links TRBV6-5 with TRBJ2-5; TCRdb proposes TRBD1, but this gene call is untestable without DNA. CDR3 length: 15 residues. Germline values: CDR1 MNHEY, CDR2 SVGAGI. The CDR3 spells CASSYTRGREETQYF.

The chain employs TRBV9 and TRBJ1-2. The CDR3 length is 15 residues. Germline CDR1 and CDR2: SGDLS and YYNGEE. The CDR3: CASSVDVGMDYGYTF. The full variable domain, its missing parts supplied by reference TRBV9 and TRBJ1-2, is DSGVTQTPKHLITATGQRVTLRCSPRSGDLSVYWYQQSLDQGLQFLIQYYNGEERAKGNILERFSAQQFPDLHSELNLSSLELGDSALYFCASSVDVGMDYGYTFGSGTRLTVV.

The CDR3 region is CATSDPNLWTGGTDTQYF. The chain has TRBV24-1 and TRBJ2-3; the TRBD1 assignment by TCRdb is unverifiable without DNA. Germline CDR1 KGHDR, CDR2 SFDVKD. The CDR3 consists of 18 residues.

The V and J genes are TRBV18 and TRBJ2-3. The CDR3 contains 16 residues. CDR1 and CDR2 (germline): KGHSH, LQKENI. The chain's CDR3 is CASSPPSGHTTDTQYF.

This chain connects TRBV3-1 to TRBJ2-2; TCRdb gives TRBD2 as the D gene, but with no DNA this cannot be confirmed. This CDR3 is built from 16 residues. The germline V gene has CDR1 LGHDT and CDR2 YNNKEL (reference sequence). This CDR3 reads CASSPGSGRSIGELFF.

The chain links TRBV5-1 to TRBJ2-1; absent DNA, TCRdb's TRBD2 call cannot be checked. Germline V lookup: CDR1 SGHRS, CDR2 YFSETQ. The CDR3 is 15 residues long. Here the CDR3 reads CASRRSGSSYNEQFF.

The genes are TRBV3-1 and TRBJ2-5; TCRdb's D gene call, TRBD1, goes unchecked for lack of DNA. The germline CDR1 and CDR2 sequences are LGHDT and YNNKEL (reference sequence). The CDR3 consists of 14 residues. The CDR3 protein is CASSQEGGQETQYF.

The chain employs TRBV12-3 or TRBV12-4 and TRBJ1-1; the D call from TCRdb, TRBD1, cannot be confirmed without DNA. The CDR3 is made up of 14 amino acids. CDR3 residues: CASSQTGPGVAAFF.

The V and J genes are TRBV15 and TRBJ2-5; no DNA is available, so the TRBD1 call from TCRdb remains unchecked. The length of the CDR3 is 14 residues. Germline CDR1 LNHNV, CDR2 YYDKDF (reference sequence). The CDR3 spells CATSRTGAQETQYF.

V and J are TRBV7-2 and TRBJ1-2; TCRdb designates TRBD1, a call that cannot be tested without DNA. The germline V gene encodes CDR1 SGHTA and CDR2 FQGNSA. The CDR3 sequence is 13 residues long. This CDR3 reads CASSRDRAGGYTF.

V usage is TRBV9 and J usage is TRBJ2-7; TCRdb calls TRBD1, which cannot be checked without DNA. This CDR3 is built from 16 residues. The germline V gene has CDR1 SGDLS and CDR2 YYNGEE. CDR3 region: CASSARWGGDTYEQYF.

The chain carries TRBV5-1 and TRBJ1-1; the TCRdb D gene call, TRBD1, has no DNA to confirm it. This CDR3 region has 17 residues. CDR1 and CDR2 (germline): SGHRS, YFSETQ. This CDR3 reads CASSLAGQGASFTEAFF.

The chain is built from TRBV6-5 and TRBJ1-1; TCRdb lists TRBD1, though no DNA is available to test this call. Germline CDR1 reads MNHEY; CDR2 reads SVGAGI. CDR3 length: 15 amino acids. CDR3: CASSSYGTLNTEAFF.